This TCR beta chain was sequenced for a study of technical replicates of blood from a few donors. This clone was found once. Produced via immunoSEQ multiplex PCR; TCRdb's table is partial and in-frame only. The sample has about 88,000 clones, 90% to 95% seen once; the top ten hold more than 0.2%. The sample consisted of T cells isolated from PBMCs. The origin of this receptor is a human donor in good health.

This CDR3 is CASRETGNTEAFF. The CDR3 DNA is TGTGCCAGTAGAGAGACAGGGAACACTGAAGCTTTCTTT. The V and J genes are TRBV6-1 and TRBJ1-1; perhaps TRBD1 as D (6 bases). The CDR3 spans 13 residues. CDR1 is MNHNS, CDR2 SASEGT, per germline. V lost 9 bases to trimming and J lost 1 base, with 12 bases between them.